The entry below describes one T cell receptor (gamma chain). Its antigen specificity is not known. No base-level quality is on record; no much larger clone is a single base apart. The source of the sample is a study of human gamma delta and Vdelta1 T cells (dated by TCRdb to 2016 to 2019). Regarding the research as a whole: Delta One T cells, Vd1+ gamma-delta T cells, were investigated in the study as cytotoxic effectors against acute myeloid leukemia.

The library was prepared using PCR. The run used an Illumina MiSeq. Public reads were reanalyzed in TCRdb with CATT, and rows carrying the same DNA were merged afterwards. This sample lists several thousand gamma-chain clones; 40% to 50% were detected once. The ten largest clonotypes hold less than 3% of the sample. The CDR3 goes from the cysteine to the phenylalanine over 14 residues. The retained sequence is limited to the CDR3, 42 bases, with the frame set at the first base. From V the trimming removes 5 bases and from J it removes 3 bases, while the gene matches leave 10 bases of the junction unaccounted for. CDR1 and CDR2, looked up from the germline V gene, are EGSNGY and YDSYNSKV. What the work shows at the level of the full study, not this receptor alone: According to the report, Delta One T cells were polyclonal and showed broad cytotoxic targeting of acute myeloid leukemia.

The sequence links TRGV2 to TRGJ1 or TRGJ2. The sequence was collected from a human donor in good health. The sample taken for sequencing was Vdelta1 gamma-delta T cells from blood grown in culture (DOT cells). In light of the paper, this sample's cell subset or site label describes: Delta One T cells, in vitro expanded/differentiated Vd1+ gamma-delta T cells. Here the CDR3 is given as CATWVPIPYYKKLF. DNA sequence: TGTGCCACCTGGGTTCCCATTCCTTATTATAAGAAACTCTTT.